The 6 T cell receptor beta chains in this list originate from one sample, sequenced in a study of shared T cell receptors in the human thymus. The repertoire was sequenced with immunoSEQ multiplex PCR; TCRdb's copy has only in-frame clones and lacks some. The data show about 660,000 clones, around 87% seen once. The same sample was also used in a study of human thymus T cells.

The source material was thymocytes. These receptors were obtained from a boy in the first two years of life with a congenital heart defect.

This chain uses TRBV7-6 with TRBJ2-7; 7 nucleotides agree with TRBD1. The CDR3 is 15 residues long. Germline CDR1 is SGHVS and CDR2 is FNYEAQ. The V gene end was trimmed by 5 bases and the J gene end by 2 bases; junction bases not matched to a gene: 9. CDR3 protein: CASSERDSGTYEQYF. CDR3 bases: TGTGCCAGCAGCGAACGGGACAGTGGGACCTACGAGCAGTACTTC. Drawing the rest from reference TRBV7-6 and TRBJ2-7, the complete variable domain is GAGVSQSPRYKVTKRGQDVALRCDPISGHVSLYWYRQALGQGPEFLTYFNYEAQQDKSGLPNDRFSAERPEGSISTLTIQRTEQRDSAMYRCASSERDSGTYEQYFGPGTRLTVT.

The chain uses TRBV11-1 and TRBJ2-2; maybe TRBD2 (5 bases). Trimming cost V 1 base and J 7 bases, with 7 bases left between them. CDR1 is SGHAT and CDR2 is FQDESV in the germline V gene (reference sequence). CDR3 length: 13 amino acids. CDR3 in DNA: TGTGCCAGCAGCTTAGAGGCGGGCGGGGAGCTGTTTTTT. Amino acid sequence: CASSLEAGGELFF.

The chain joins TRBV19 to TRBJ1-5; no clear D. This CDR3 is 14 amino acids long. Germline values: CDR1 LNHDA, CDR2 SQIVND (reference sequence). Deletions cut 0 bases from V and 3 bases from J, with 6 bases between. DNA of the CDR3: TGTGCCAGTAGTATAGATCCCAACAATCAGCCCCAGCATTTT. Amino acids: CASSIDPNNQPQHF.

A few counts support this clone. CDR3 loop: CASRAAGGRDTQYF. The DNA for the CDR3 is TGTGCCAGCAGGGCAGCGGGGGGTAGGGATACGCAGTATTTT. The rearrangement joins TRBV19 to TRBJ2-3; TRBD2 matches 9 bases. Germline CDR1 reads LNHDA; CDR2 reads SQIVND (reference sequence). J gave up 6 bases and V 9 bases, and 10 bases lay outside the gene matches. The CDR3 runs to 14 residues.

The rearrangement links TRBV2 to TRBJ1-2; 9 bases fit TRBD1. Trimming took 8 bases from V and 5 from J; bases not matched to a gene: 3. This CDR3 spans 12 amino acids. The germline gives CDR1 SNHLY, CDR2 FYNNEI. CDR3 bases: TGTGCCAGCTCGGACAGGGGTTATGGCTACACCTTC. This encodes CASSDRGYGYTF.

The chain uses TRBV6-5 and TRBJ2-3; 8 bases agree with TRBD2. CDR1 and CDR2 from the germline V gene are MNHEY and SVGAGI. The CDR3 consists of 16 residues. V was pared by 2 bases and J by 5 bases, with 9 bases of the junction left unmatched. This chain's CDR3 is CASSYLIAGRRDTQYF. The CDR3 nucleotides read TGTGCCAGCAGTTACCTTATAGCGGGGCGTAGAGATACGCAGTATTTT.